This is a list of T cell receptor beta chains from one sample in a study of blood T cell repertoires in COVID-19. Assay: immunoSEQ multiplex PCR; the TCRdb copy retains only in-frame clones and omits some. This sample has fewer than 45,000 clones, with about two thirds found just once. Sequenced: peripheral blood. Receptor source: a man in his 70s with COVID-19, enrolled during active disease. Each CDR3 is given with its conserved first and last residue. D genes are given only for firm matches. The size entry is marked missing in some rows and otherwise reads once, few, many or a size class.

d_gene: TRBD1; abundance: NA; j_gene: TRBJ2-1; v_gene: TRBV7-7; len: 15; CDR3nt: TGTGCCAGCAGCCGAGGTGGGACAGGGGTTGATGAGCAGTTCTTC; CDR3aa: CASSRGGTGVDEQFF
d_gene: TRBD1; abundance: once; j_gene: TRBJ2-1; v_gene: TRBV3-1/TRBV3-2; len: 15; CDR3nt: TGTGCCAGCAGCCAACCCGGGACAGGAGACAATGAGCAGTTCTTC; CDR3aa: CASSQPGTGDNEQFF
d_gene: TRBD1; abundance: NA; j_gene: TRBJ1-1; v_gene: TRBV29-1; len: 11; CDR3nt: TGCAGCGTTATTTTGACAGGGGGGGCTTTCTTT; CDR3aa: CSVILTGGAFF
d_gene: TRBD1; abundance: NA; j_gene: TRBJ2-4; v_gene: TRBV4-1; len: 17; CDR3nt: TGCGCCAGCAGCCAAGATTGGACAGGGAAGGCCAAAAACATTCAGTACTTC; CDR3aa: CASSQDWTGKAKNIQYF
d_gene: NA; abundance: few; j_gene: TRBJ2-7; v_gene: TRBV18; len: 11; CDR3nt: TGTGCCAGCTCACCGCGGGACGAGCAGTACTTC; CDR3aa: CASSPRDEQYF
d_gene: TRBD1; abundance: NA; j_gene: TRBJ2-7; v_gene: TRBV10-1; len: 17; CDR3nt: TGCGCCAGCAGTGATTGTTCACAGGGACAGGGCTCCCACGAGCAGTACTTC; CDR3aa: CASSDCSQGQGSHEQYF
d_gene: TRBD1; abundance: NA; j_gene: TRBJ1-1; v_gene: TRBV2; len: 15; CDR3nt: TGTGCCAGCAGCCGGGACAGGTCTCTAAACACTGAAGCTTTCTTT; CDR3aa: CASSRDRSLNTEAFF
d_gene: TRBD1; abundance: NA; j_gene: TRBJ2-7; v_gene: TRBV6-5; len: 15; CDR3nt: TGTGCCAGCAGTTATAGGGGACAGGGGGCTTACGAGCAGTACTTC; CDR3aa: CASSYRGQGAYEQYF
d_gene: NA; abundance: NA; j_gene: TRBJ2-3; v_gene: TRBV19; len: 12; CDR3nt: TGTGCCAGTAGTATTATTGCAGATACGCAGTATTTT; CDR3aa: CASSIIADTQYF
d_gene: TRBD2; abundance: NA; j_gene: TRBJ2-1; v_gene: TRBV7-2; len: 21; CDR3nt: TGTGCCAGCAGCTTAGCTAGTCGGACTAGCGGGAGGGCGAGCTCCTACAATGAGCAGTTCTTC; CDR3aa: CASSLASRTSGRASSYNEQFF
d_gene: NA; abundance: NA; j_gene: TRBJ1-1; v_gene: TRBV18; len: 13; CDR3nt: TGTGCCAGCTCCCCACGCGAGAACACTGAAGCTTTCTTT; CDR3aa: CASSPRENTEAFF
d_gene: NA; abundance: NA; j_gene: TRBJ1-2; v_gene: TRBV11-2; len: 15; CDR3nt: TGTGCCAGCAGCGAAGACCCGGGACTGCACTATGGCTACACCTTC; CDR3aa: CASSEDPGLHYGYTF
d_gene: TRBD2; abundance: NA; j_gene: TRBJ2-5; v_gene: TRBV5-1; len: 15; CDR3nt: TGCGCCAGCAGCATCGGGTCTAGCGGGAGTGAGACCCAGTACTTC; CDR3aa: CASSIGSSGSETQYF
d_gene: TRBD2; abundance: NA; j_gene: TRBJ2-2; v_gene: TRBV7-8; len: 15; CDR3nt: TGTGCCAGCAGTGCTAGCGGGACGAGCACCGGGGAGCTGTTTTTT; CDR3aa: CASSASGTSTGELFF
d_gene: TRBD1; abundance: few; j_gene: TRBJ2-5; v_gene: TRBV19; len: 13; CDR3nt: TGTGCCAGTAGTGGACAGGGGGTGGAGACCCAGTACTTC; CDR3aa: CASSGQGVETQYF
d_gene: NA; abundance: NA; j_gene: TRBJ2-4; v_gene: TRBV12-3/TRBV12-4; len: 12; CDR3nt: TGTGCCAGCACCACAGGGGGGGTTATTCAGTACTTC; CDR3aa: CASTTGGVIQYF
d_gene: NA; abundance: few; j_gene: TRBJ1-2; v_gene: TRBV9; len: 15; CDR3nt: TGTGCCAGCAGCATCACCAATACAGCAAACTATGGCTACACCTTC; CDR3aa: CASSITNTANYGYTF
d_gene: TRBD1; abundance: NA; j_gene: TRBJ2-1; v_gene: TRBV4-1; len: 14; CDR3nt: TGCGCCAGCCATAAGACAGGGGACAACAATGAGCAGTTCTTC; CDR3aa: CASHKTGDNNEQFF
d_gene: NA; abundance: NA; j_gene: TRBJ2-7; v_gene: TRBV2; len: 15; CDR3nt: TGTGCCAGCAGCAAACAGGTTATCATCTCCTACGAGCAGTACTTC; CDR3aa: CASSKQVIISYEQYF
d_gene: TRBD1; abundance: NA; j_gene: TRBJ1-5; v_gene: TRBV4-3; len: 16; CDR3nt: TGCGCCAGCAGCCAAGAAAGGCACAGGGGCGGCCAGCCCCAGCATTTT; CDR3aa: CASSQERHRGGQPQHF
d_gene: TRBD1; abundance: once; j_gene: TRBJ1-2; v_gene: TRBV4-2; len: 17; CDR3nt: TGTGCCAGCAGCCAAGGAGCGAAGGGACAGTTTAACTATGGCTACACCTTC; CDR3aa: CASSQGAKGQFNYGYTF
d_gene: TRBD1; abundance: NA; j_gene: TRBJ1-6; v_gene: TRBV9; len: 14; CDR3nt: TGTGCCAGCAGCAAACAGGGGGGGACTTCGGCCCTCCACTTT; CDR3aa: CASSKQGGTSALHF
d_gene: TRBD2; abundance: NA; j_gene: TRBJ2-1; v_gene: TRBV10-3; len: 18; CDR3nt: TGTGCCATCATTACCGGGACTAGCGGGGGGAGCTCCTACAATGAGCAGTTCTTC; CDR3aa: CAIITGTSGGSSYNEQFF
d_gene: TRBD1; abundance: NA; j_gene: TRBJ1-5; v_gene: TRBV18; len: 15; CDR3nt: TGTGCCAGCTCATCCCGGGACAGGGACCATCAGCCCCAGCATTTT; CDR3aa: CASSSRDRDHQPQHF
d_gene: NA; abundance: NA; j_gene: TRBJ1-6; v_gene: TRBV6-5; len: 13; CDR3nt: TGTGCCAGCAGTTACTCGGCAGATTCACCCCTCCACTTT; CDR3aa: CASSYSADSPLHF
d_gene: NA; abundance: few; j_gene: TRBJ2-1; v_gene: TRBV12-3/TRBV12-4; len: 13; CDR3nt: TGTGCCAGCAGTTTACTAGCCTACAATGAGCAGTTCTTC; CDR3aa: CASSLLAYNEQFF
d_gene: NA; abundance: NA; j_gene: TRBJ2-1; v_gene: TRBV20-1; len: 14; CDR3nt: TGCAGTGCTAGTGGCGCGAGCTCCTACAATGAGCAGTTCTTC; CDR3aa: CSASGASSYNEQFF
d_gene: NA; abundance: NA; j_gene: TRBJ1-3; v_gene: TRBV18; len: 16; CDR3nt: TGTGCCAGCTCACCATTTAGTTCCCCACAGGGAAACACCATATATTTT; CDR3aa: CASSPFSSPQGNTIYF
d_gene: NA; abundance: few; j_gene: TRBJ2-7; v_gene: TRBV19; len: 13; CDR3nt: TGTGCCAGTAGTTTAGGGCTACAGGACGAGCAGTACTTC; CDR3aa: CASSLGLQDEQYF
d_gene: TRBD2; abundance: NA; j_gene: TRBJ2-1; v_gene: TRBV19; len: 17; CDR3nt: TGTGCCAGTAGTAAGGGACTAGCGGGGGCGCGTGTTGATGAGCAGTTCTTC; CDR3aa: CASSKGLAGARVDEQFF
d_gene: NA; abundance: NA; j_gene: TRBJ1-3; v_gene: TRBV5-1; len: 14; CDR3nt: TGCGCCAGCAGCTTGGTGGACAGAAGGGACACCATATATTTT; CDR3aa: CASSLVDRRDTIYF
d_gene: NA; abundance: NA; j_gene: TRBJ1-4; v_gene: TRBV5-4; len: 16; CDR3nt: TGTGCCAGCAGCCCGTCGGGACACCTTACCCAAGAAAAACTGTTTTTT; CDR3aa: CASSPSGHLTQEKLFF
d_gene: NA; abundance: few; j_gene: TRBJ1-1; v_gene: TRBV28; len: 13; CDR3nt: TGTGCCAGCAGTTCCGCCCAGGGTGAGGCGGCTTTCTTT; CDR3aa: CASSSAQGEAAFF
d_gene: NA; abundance: NA; j_gene: TRBJ1-2; v_gene: TRBV5-1; len: 13; CDR3nt: TGCGCCAGCAGCTACGACATTACCTATGGCTACACCTTC; CDR3aa: CASSYDITYGYTF
d_gene: NA; abundance: NA; j_gene: TRBJ2-7; v_gene: TRBV3-1/TRBV3-2; len: 12; CDR3nt: TGTGCCAGCAGCCAAACTTACTACGAGCAGTACTTC; CDR3aa: CASSQTYYEQYF
d_gene: NA; abundance: NA; j_gene: TRBJ1-1; v_gene: TRBV7-3; len: 16; CDR3nt: TGTGCCAGCAGCTTGTCACCCTCAGGGGAAAAAACTGAAGCTTTCTTT; CDR3aa: CASSLSPSGEKTEAFF
d_gene: NA; abundance: NA; j_gene: TRBJ1-3; v_gene: TRBV15; len: 15; CDR3nt: TGTGCCACCAGCAGGAACCAGGGTTCCGGAAACACCATATATTTT; CDR3aa: CATSRNQGSGNTIYF
d_gene: NA; abundance: few; j_gene: TRBJ1-1; v_gene: TRBV7-8; len: 14; CDR3nt: TGTGCCAGCAGCTTAGCACTACAGAACACTGAAGCTTTCTTT; CDR3aa: CASSLALQNTEAFF
d_gene: TRBD1; abundance: NA; j_gene: TRBJ1-6; v_gene: TRBV25-1; len: 15; CDR3nt: TGTGCCAGCAGGTGGGACAGGGGGCGGAATTCACCCCTCCACTTT; CDR3aa: CASRWDRGRNSPLHF
d_gene: NA; abundance: once; j_gene: TRBJ2-5; v_gene: TRBV12-2; len: 16; CDR3nt: TGTGCAAGTCGCTTAGTGCGGGAGGGCCCCGAAGAGACCCAGTACTTC; CDR3aa: CASRLVREGPEETQYF
d_gene: NA; abundance: once; j_gene: TRBJ2-2; v_gene: TRBV12-3/TRBV12-4; len: 13; CDR3nt: TGTGCCAGCACCCGCGCGAACACCGGGGAGCTGTTTTTT; CDR3aa: CASTRANTGELFF
d_gene: TRBD1; abundance: NA; j_gene: TRBJ1-2; v_gene: TRBV4-3; len: 15; CDR3nt: TGCGCCAGCAGCCAATCTGAGACAGGGTCCTATGGCTACACCTTC; CDR3aa: CASSQSETGSYGYTF
d_gene: TRBD1; abundance: few; j_gene: TRBJ2-1; v_gene: TRBV5-4; len: 15; CDR3nt: TGTGCCAGCACCCTTCGAGGGGGCACTTACAATGAGCAGTTCTTC; CDR3aa: CASTLRGGTYNEQFF
d_gene: NA; abundance: NA; j_gene: TRBJ2-6; v_gene: TRBV18; len: 16; CDR3nt: TGTGCCAGCTCACCCAACGAGGTCTCTGGGGCCAACGTCCTGACTTTC; CDR3aa: CASSPNEVSGANVLTF